Following are 21 T cell receptor beta chains from one sample sequenced in a study of regulatory T cells in long-lasting Graves disease. Arm-PCR of CDR3 regions and iRepertoire HTBI primers were used to build TCR beta libraries. From the multiplex PCR reads, TCRdb called clonotypes with MiXCR, one entry per CDR3 protein. The sample shows hundreds of thousands of distinct CDR3 sequences, about 15% of them seen only once. Stated time point: newly diagnosed GD, antithyroid drugs for less than 3 months. After RNA was extracted from PBMCs, the TCR library was made from it. This same sample was also part of a study on T cells in Graves' hyperthyroidism and ophthalmopathy.

The sequenced sample was peripheral blood mononuclear cells (PBMCs), obtained at new diagnosis, from a patient treated with antithyroid drugs. The receptors here all came from a woman in her forties with Graves disease.

There are a few counts of this clonotype. The CDR3 DNA sequence: TGTGCCAGCAGTTTAAGAGGGTTAGGATACGAGCAGTACTTC. Its protein product is CASSLRGLGYEQYF. The chain links TRBV12-3 or TRBV12-4 to TRBJ2-7; D may be TRBD2 (5 bases). V was trimmed by 2 bases and J by 4 bases, leaving 12 bases between them. The CDR3 sequence is 14 residues long.

This clonotype was counted at least ten times. The V call is TRBV20-1, the J call TRBJ1-1; D is uncertain. CDR1 is DFQATT, CDR2 SNEGSKA, per germline (reference sequence). CDR3 length equals 13 residues. Trimming stripped 0 bases from V and 0 bases from J, with 5 bases between. CDR3 in amino acids: CSARDTLNTEAFF. The CDR3 DNA follows: TGCAGTGCTAGAGACACTTTGAACACTGAAGCTTTCTTT.

Many counts were recorded for this clonotype. V and J are TRBV12-3 or TRBV12-4 and TRBJ1-1; D may be TRBD1 (6 bases). The ends were cut back, 7 bases at V and 3 bases at J, with 15 bases in the middle. CDR3 size: 14 residues. The CDR3 is CASTIGGGDTEAFF. In nucleotides, the CDR3 is TGTGCCAGCACCATAGGGGGGGGTGACACTGAAGCTTTCTTT.

In this sample, this clonotype turned up a few times. V is TRBV4-1 and J is TRBJ2-2, with 8 nucleotides matching TRBD1. This CDR3 has 17 residues. Germline CDR1 MGHRA, CDR2 YSYEKL. J gave up 1 base and V 3 bases, and 7 bases lay outside the gene matches. CDR3 amino acids: CASSQSAGGMNTGELFF. The CDR3 nucleotides read TGCGCCAGCAGCCAGAGCGCAGGGGGCATGAACACCGGGGAGCTGTTTTTT.

This clonotype was observed many times. The chain has TRBV7-6 and TRBJ2-1, with D maybe TRBD1 (5 bases). V lost 1 base to trimming and J lost 1 base, with 11 bases between them. Per the germline V gene, CDR1 is SGHVS and CDR2 is FNYEAQ. The CDR3 has 16 residues. DNA for the CDR3: TGTGCCAGCAGCTTAGGGGGCGGAACTTCCTACAATGAGCAGTTCTTC. Translated, it gives CASSLGGGTSYNEQFF.

This clonotype appeared many times. The chain employs TRBV11-3 and TRBJ2-1; 9 bases are a match to TRBD2. CDR3 length: 14 residues. The ends lost 5 bases at V and 7 bases at J; junction bases unmatched: 6. Germline CDR1 reads SGHNT; CDR2 reads YENEEA. The CDR3 here is CASSLSGRGNEQFF. The CDR3 nucleotides are TGTGCCAGCAGCCTTAGCGGGAGAGGGAATGAGCAGTTCTTC.

The chain links TRBV3-1 to TRBJ2-4; perhaps TRBD2 as D (5 bases). Germline CDR1 reads LGHDT; CDR2 reads YNNKEL (reference sequence). The ends were cut back, 0 bases at V and 8 bases at J, with 5 bases in the middle. The CDR3 extends over 12 amino acids. The CDR3 sequence: CASSQELDIQYF. The CDR3 DNA reads TGTGCCAGCAGCCAAGAACTAGACATTCAGTACTTC.

This clonotype was detected many times. V and J are TRBV20-1 and TRBJ2-1; D gene unclear. Near its end, the DNA agrees better with TRBJ2-5, so the J call may be wrong. The CDR3 has 12 residues. The germline gives CDR1 DFQATT, CDR2 SNEGSKA (reference sequence). CDR3 sequence (DNA): TGCAGTGCTAGGTGGACCCAAGAGACCCAGTACTTC. This sequence encodes CSARWTQETQYF.

The sample holds many counts of this clonotype. The chain has TRBV27 and TRBJ1-2; TRBD1 might be the D (5 bases). CDR1 and CDR2 from the germline V gene are MNHEY and SMNVEV (reference sequence). CDR3 length: 13 residues. Trimming stripped 3 bases from V and 8 bases from J, with 13 bases between. Written as DNA, the CDR3 is TGTGCCAGCAGTTTGGGACCCTTTGGCGGCTACACCTTC. Amino acid sequence: CASSLGPFGGYTF.

Of note for this clonotype: A far larger clone is off by one base, so a read error is likely. The chain combines TRBV11-2 with TRBJ2-1; 7 bases fit TRBD1. Germline loops: CDR1 SGHAT, CDR2 FQNNGV. This CDR3 is 14 amino acids long. The ends lost 4 bases at V and 10 bases at J; junction bases unmatched: 10. The CDR3 spells CASSSRDRRYEQFF. CDR3 nucleotide sequence: TGTGCCAGCAGCTCCAGGGACAGACGCTACGAGCAGTTCTTC.

There are a few counts of this clonotype. The V call is TRBV12-5, the J call TRBJ2-7; D is uncertain. Germline assignment: CDR1 LGHNT and CDR2 FRNRAP. This CDR3 contains 13 residues. Trimming stripped 1 base from V and 6 bases from J, with 10 bases between. DNA for the CDR3: TGTGCTAGTGGTTTGGCGCTCAAGGGCGAGCAGTACTTC. This encodes CASGLALKGEQYF.

The chain links TRBV9 to TRBJ2-7; TRBD2 matches 9 bases. Germline assignment: CDR1 SGDLS and CDR2 YYNGEE. CDR3 size: 16 residues. Losses at the gene ends were 4 bases for V and 3 bases for J; bases not matched to a gene: 11. This CDR3 is CASSKGVVAGDYEQYF. CDR3 DNA sequence: TGTGCCAGCAGCAAAGGAGTGGTAGCGGGAGACTACGAGCAGTACTTC.

The rearrangement joins TRBV20-1 to TRBJ2-6; 7 bases align to TRBD1. The CDR3 runs 14 residues. The germline V gene has CDR1 DFQATT and CDR2 SNEGSKA (reference sequence). After removal of 6 bases from V and 2 bases from J, the junction contained 4 bases not matched to a gene. The CDR3 is CSALQGAGANVLTF. The CDR3 DNA is TGCAGTGCGCTCCAGGGGGCTGGGGCCAACGTCCTGACTTTC.

This clonotype was counted ten times or more. The CDR3 sequence: CASRTGGSQPQHF. The DNA for the CDR3 is TGTGCCAGCAGGACAGGGGGCAGTCAGCCCCAGCATTTT. This rearrangement joins TRBV2 to TRBJ1-5; 10 bases line up with TRBD1. V was pared by 6 bases and J by 6 bases, with 2 bases of the junction left unmatched. This CDR3 contains 13 residues. In germline, CDR1 is SNHLY, CDR2 FYNNEI.

This clonotype was detected a few times. V usage is TRBV6-5 and J usage is TRBJ1-4, with no clear D. This CDR3 has 16 amino acids. In germline, CDR1 is MNHEY, CDR2 SVGAGI. Trimming pared 0 bases from V and 4 bases from J, leaving 12 bases between. CDR3 coding DNA: TGTGCCAGCAGTTACTCGAGGAACGGGGATAATGAAAAACTGTTTTTT. Translation: CASSYSRNGDNEKLFF.

The table lists this clonotype with many counts. The chain carries TRBV19 and TRBJ2-1; the match to TRBD1 covers 12 bases. The junction had 12 bases not matched to a gene; V was cut back by 6 bases and J by 0 bases. Germline values: CDR1 LNHDA, CDR2 SQIVND (reference sequence). The CDR3 is 19 amino acids. In DNA form, the CDR3 reads TGTGCCAGTAGGGGGGGGACAGGGGGCTGGCGGAGCTCCTACAATGAGCAGTTCTTC. The encoded protein is CASRGGTGGWRSSYNEQFF.

Many counts were recorded for this clonotype. The chain carries TRBV28 and TRBJ2-5; D is uncertain. The germline CDR1 and CDR2 sequences are MDHEN and SYDVKM. CDR3 length: 13 amino acids. V lost 7 bases, J lost 7 bases, and 16 bases lay in between. CDR3 DNA sequence: TGTGCCAGCAACTTATCCGGTTTGGGGACCCAGTACTTC. Translated: CASNLSGLGTQYF.

The V gene is TRBV3-1, the J gene TRBJ1-3; a weak D match, TRBD1 (5 bases). Per germline, CDR1 LGHDT and CDR2 YNNKEL (reference sequence). V dropped 4 bases and J dropped 0 bases, with 16 bases sitting between them. CDR3 length: 17 amino acids. CDR3 sequence reads: CASSPDGAVFSGNTIYF. CDR3 nucleotides: TGTGCCAGCAGCCCGGACGGGGCGGTCTTCTCTGGAAACACCATATATTTT.

This clonotype has just a few counts. The gene calls are TRBV24-1 and TRBJ2-7; TRBD1 aligns across 9 bases. CDR3 length: 15 amino acids. The junction had 7 bases not matched to a gene; V was cut back by 4 bases and J by 4 bases. From germline, CDR1 is KGHDR and CDR2 SFDVKD. Here the CDR3 DNA reads TGTGCCACCAGTGACGAAACGGGACAGGGATACGAGCAGTACTTC. It specifies CATSDETGQGYEQYF.

This clonotype occurred many times. V usage is TRBV7-3 and J usage is TRBJ1-1, with unresolved D. V lost 0 bases and J lost 6, with 23 bases in between. CDR1 is SGHTA, CDR2 FQGTGA, per germline. This CDR3 region has 18 residues. CDR3 nucleotide sequence: TGTGCCAGCAGCTTAACAATAACAGATGGACGGCCTCGACCTGAAGCTTTCTTT. Its translation is CASSLTITDGRPRPEAFF.

This clonotype was counted at least ten times. The chain uses TRBV2 and TRBJ2-7, with D maybe TRBD1 (7 bases). The CDR3 has 14 residues. Germline CDR1 and CDR2: SNHLY and FYNNEI. Trimming pared 1 base from V and 4 bases from J, leaving 11 bases between. The CDR3, as DNA: TGTGCCAGCAGTGAAGAGGGGGCGGGGTACGAGCAGTACTTC. Translated: CASSEEGAGYEQYF.